A single sample gave rise to the 10 T cell receptor beta chains below, sequenced in a study of shared clonotypes between healthy human individuals. The method was immunoSEQ multiplex PCR; TCRdb's version includes in-frame clones alone and lacks a portion of them. The profile covers 2 million to 2.5 million clones, with 85% to 95% appearing a single time and about 0.41% taken by the ten largest. The material sequenced was naive CD4+ T cells from PBMCs. Subset specified: CD45RA+ positively selected. These receptors were collected from a man aged 18 to 35 in good health. Some clones in this sample may be carry-over from other donors' samples.

Comment on this clone: This sample also contains other DNA sequences that code for the same CDR3. The rearrangement uses TRBV5-1 and TRBJ1-2; 9 positions agree with TRBD1. The germline V gene encodes CDR1 SGHRS and CDR2 YFSETQ. Trimming took 0 bases from V and 2 from J; bases not matched to a gene: 5. There are 16 residues in the CDR3. CDR3 residues: CASSLASGTGNYGYTF. The DNA for the CDR3 is TGCGCCAGCAGCTTGGCATCCGGGACAGGGAACTATGGCTACACCTTC. The variable domain in full, completed from reference TRBV5-1 and TRBJ1-2, reads KAGVTQTPRYLIKTRGQQVTLSCSPISGHRSVSWYQQTPGQGLQFLFEYFSETQRNKGNFPGRFSGRQFSNSRSEMNVSTLELGDSALYLCASSLASGTGNYGYTFGSGTRLTVV.

V usage is TRBV9 and J usage is TRBJ2-1; no reliable D call. The CDR3 extends over 16 amino acids. Trimming cost V 0 bases and J 4 bases, with 14 bases left between them. The V gene's germline CDR1 is SGDLS and CDR2 YYNGEE. CDR3 loop: CASSVGTPTWYNEQFF. As DNA, the CDR3 is TGTGCCAGCAGCGTAGGAACTCCAACCTGGTACAATGAGCAGTTCTTC.

The chain has TRBV9 and TRBJ1-1, with D hard to call. Germline-derived CDR1 and CDR2 are SGDLS and YYNGEE. The CDR3 runs 15 residues. Trimming removed 0 bases at V and 0 bases at J, with 9 bases between. CDR3 residues: CASSVEEYMNTEAFF. DNA for the CDR3: TGTGCCAGCAGCGTAGAGGAGTATATGAACACTGAAGCTTTCTTT.

The table lists this clone with a few counts. The genes are TRBV29-1 and TRBJ1-1; 7 bases fit TRBD1. The CDR3 has 13 residues. The V gene's germline CDR1 is SQVTM and CDR2 ANQGSEA. The V segment lost 5 bases and the J segment 4 bases; nucleotides outside the gene matches: 7. CDR3 region: CSVNRQGVTEAFF. CDR3 coding DNA: TGCAGCGTTAACCGGCAGGGGGTCACTGAAGCTTTCTTT.

Worth noting for this clone: Within the sample, other DNA sequences also encode this same CDR3. The chain combines TRBV30 with TRBJ2-1; 8 positions match TRBD1. The CDR3 has 13 amino acids. CDR1 is GTSNPN, CDR2 SVGIG, per germline (reference sequence). V dropped 2 bases and J dropped 6; count of bases not matched to a gene: 3. The CDR3 DNA reads TGTGCCTGGAGTTTAACAGGGGGCAATGAGCAGTTCTTC. This encodes CAWSLTGGNEQFF.

The chain links TRBV19 to TRBJ2-1; 7 nucleotides match TRBD2. This CDR3 spans 13 amino acids. The trim removed 2 bases at V and 12 bases at J, leaving 7 bases unmatched. Germline CDR1 reads LNHDA; CDR2 reads SQIVND (reference sequence). The CDR3 loop is CASSIITRELQFF. The CDR3 DNA reads as TGTGCCAGTAGTATAATTACGCGGGAGTTGCAGTTCTTC.

This chain joins TRBV21-1 and TRBJ2-3; the table names TRBD2, a call not compared with the DNA. TRBV21-1 is described as a pseudogene. This CDR3 is 15 amino acids long. The CDR3 loop reads CASSGLAVRTDTQYF. The CDR3 DNA reads as TGTGCCAGCAGCGGACTAGCGGTACGCACAGATACGCAGTATTTT.

This clone was detected a few times. The genes are TRBV11-2 and TRBJ2-4; a possible D gene is TRBD2 (6 bases). Looked up from germline, CDR1 is SGHAT and CDR2 is FQNNGV. CDR3 length: 16 residues. V lost 0 bases to trimming and J lost 4 bases, with 13 bases between them. CDR3 region: CASSLDLWAGKNIQYF. For the CDR3, the DNA is TGTGCCAGCAGCTTAGATCTTTGGGCGGGGAAAAACATTCAGTACTTC.

The chain recombines TRBV18 with TRBJ2-5, with 11 bases matching TRBD2. Germline V gene sequence: CDR1 KGHSH, CDR2 LQKENI. With V trimmed by 2 bases and J by 0 bases, 11 bases remained unmatched. The CDR3 has 19 amino acids. The CDR3 here is CASSPRGLAGGPDQETQYF. The CDR3, as DNA: TGTGCCAGCTCACCAAGGGGCCTAGCGGGAGGACCAGACCAAGAGACCCAGTACTTC.

This clone has only one observation. The chain couples TRBV5-1 to TRBJ1-1; D unresolved. The V end was cut by 7 bases, the J end by 11 bases, with 21 bases between. The CDR3 contains 13 residues. Per germline, CDR1 SGHRS and CDR2 YFSETQ. CDR3 bases: TGCGCCAGCGCACTGGGATTGGGGTTAGTTGCTTTCTTT. Its protein is CASALGLGLVAFF.